These T cell receptor beta chains were read from a single sample in a study of T cell repertoires in cytomegalovirus infection. Each CDR3 protein gets one entry after TCRdb re-called the reads with MiXCR. The sample yields hundreds of thousands of distinct CDR3 sequences, around 35% seen once. Their antigens remain unidentified. Sequenced here: cultured PBMCs, sampled from culture after CMV antigen stimulation. These receptor sequences come from a human donor in good health (CMV status not recorded). Some clones in this sample may be carry-over from other donors' samples. Both conserved end residues are part of each CDR3. A D gene is named only where the DNA matches it firmly. Clone size appears in some rows only: once, few, many, or a class for an expanded clone.

clone_size j_call v_call d_call cdr3_aa cdr3_nt
. TRBJ2-2 TRBV7-2 TRBD2 CASSLALAGNTGELFF TGTGCCAGCAGCTTAGCGCTAGCGGGCAACACCGGGGAGCTGTTTTTT
. TRBJ1-6 TRBV20-1 . CSASDVGAGSLYNSPLHF TGCAGTGCTAGTGACGTCGGGGCAGGGAGCCTTTATAATTCACCCCTCCACTTT
. TRBJ2-5 TRBV30 . CAWTSPWETQYF TGTGCCTGGACATCCCCCTGGGAGACCCAGTACTTC
. TRBJ2-1 TRBV20-1 TRBD2 CSARAGLAGGPSVEQFF TGCAGTGCTAGAGCCGGACTAGCGGGAGGGCCGAGCGTTGAGCAGTTCTTC
many TRBJ2-3 TRBV7-2 . CASMIMGTDTQYF TGTGCCAGCATGATAATGGGCACAGATACGCAGTATTTT
. TRBJ2-5 TRBV28 . CASSFETRLGWGTQYF TGTGCCAGCAGTTTCGAGACCCGATTGGGGTGGGGGACCCAGTACTTC
few TRBJ2-2 TRBV4-1 . CASSQVRVSHTGELFF TGCGCCAGCAGCCAAGTACGCGTTTCACACACCGGGGAGCTGTTTTTT
. TRBJ2-2 TRBV6-1 . CASKRQANTEELFF TGTGCCAGTAAACGACAGGCGAACACCGAGGAGCTGTTTTTT
. TRBJ2-7 TRBV7-2 . CASSLAGPYTYEQYF TGTGCCAGCAGCTTAGCGGGTCCGTATACGTACGAGCAGTACTTC
few TRBJ2-1 TRBV7-6 TRBD2 CASSTSGRGDEQFF TGTGCCAGCAGCACCAGCGGGAGGGGGGATGAGCAGTTCTTC
. TRBJ2-7 TRBV6-6 TRBD1 CASSTGDRAKQYF TGTGCCAGCAGTACCGGGGACAGGGCCAAGCAGTACTTC
few TRBJ2-5 TRBV4-1 TRBD1 CASSQDRGQGLETQYF TGCGCCAGCAGCCAAGATCGGGGACAGGGACTAGAGACCCAGTACTTC
. TRBJ2-5 TRBV7-2 TRBD1 CASSLVGQGAQTQYF TGTGCCAGCAGCTTAGTCGGACAGGGGGCGCAGACCCAGTACTTC
. TRBJ2-1 TRBV11-1 TRBD1 CASSFSQGAYNEQFF TGTGCCAGCAGCTTTAGCCAGGGGGCTTACAATGAGCAGTTCTTC
few TRBJ1-5 TRBV27 TRBD1 CAIGTTGVNQPQHF TGTGCCATAGGGACGACAGGGGTTAATCAGCCCCAGCATTTT
. TRBJ2-2 TRBV24-1 . CATPLSPTGELFF TGTGCCACGCCCTTATCCCCCACCGGGGAGCTGTTTTTT
. TRBJ2-3 TRBV7-9 TRBD1 CASRETDRVGTDTQYF TGTGCCAGCAGAGAAACCGACAGGGTGGGCACAGATACGCAGTATTTT
. TRBJ2-1 TRBV25-1 TRBD2 CASSESAGGPYNEQFF TGTGCCAGCAGTGAATCCGCGGGAGGGCCCTACAATGAGCAGTTCTTC
many TRBJ1-2 TRBV27 . CASSLEGRLDGYTF TGTGCCAGCTCCTTGGAGGGGCGTCTCGATGGCTACACCTTC
few TRBJ2-3 TRBV7-2 TRBD2 CASSLIAGADTQYF TGTGCCAGCAGCCTAATAGCGGGAGCGGATACGCAGTATTTT
. TRBJ2-2 TRBV6-2/TRBV6-3 . CASSYSMGPGELFF TGTGCCAGCAGTTACTCGATGGGACCCGGGGAGCTGTTTTTT
. TRBJ1-3 TRBV4-3 . CASSPGWNEIKNTIYF TGCGCCAGCAGCCCCGGTTGGAACGAGATTAAAAACACCATATATTTT
many TRBJ2-7 TRBV7-2 . CASSLEVGGHHSYEQYF TGTGCCAGCAGCTTAGAGGTTGGGGGACATCACTCCTACGAGCAGTACTTC
once TRBJ1-1 TRBV19 . CASSRRPGENTEAFF TGTGCCAGTAGTAGAAGACCAGGGGAGAACACTGAAGCTTTCTTT
. TRBJ1-1 TRBV29-1 . CSVEDWWGTNTEAFF TGCAGCGTTGAAGATTGGTGGGGAACGAACACTGAAGCTTTCTTT
. TRBJ2-1 TRBV7-6 . CASSLGIANVTGQFF TGTGCCAGCAGCTTAGGGATAGCGAATGTCACCGGGCAGTTCTTC
few TRBJ2-1 TRBV11-2 . CASSFNRGNEQFF TGTGCCAGCAGCTTTAATAGGGGCAATGAGCAGTTCTTC
many TRBJ2-7 TRBV7-8 . CASSPGAVRYF TGTGCCAGCAGCCCCGGAGCGGTGCGGTACTTC
few TRBJ1-6 TRBV7-2 TRBD1 CASSPRDRSPISPLHF TGTGCCAGCAGCCCGCGGGACAGAAGTCCGATATCACCCCTCCACTTT
. TRBJ2-1 TRBV4-1 . CASSQLPGDYNEQFF TGCGCCAGCAGCCAATTACCGGGAGACTACAATGAGCAGTTCTTC
. TRBJ2-5 TRBV15 . CATSRDWQETQYF TGTGCCACCAGCAGAGATTGGCAAGAGACCCAGTACTTC
. TRBJ2-7 TRBV7-2 . CASSRHRGLEQYF TGTGCCAGCAGCCGACACCGCGGGCTCGAGCAGTACTTC
once TRBJ2-1 TRBV4-3 . CASSPQSVQGDEQFF TGCGCCAGCAGCCCCCAATCAGTACAGGGTGATGAGCAGTTCTTC
once TRBJ2-1 TRBV5-1 . CASSGQLTASGEQFF TGCGCCAGCAGCGGCCAATTGACAGCCTCGGGGGAGCAGTTCTTC
few TRBJ1-6 TRBV12-5 . CASGETGHLASPLHF TGTGCTAGTGGGGAAACGGGACACCTCGCTTCACCCCTCCACTTT
few TRBJ1-1 TRBV20-1 . CSARHPPLRAFF TGCAGTGCTAGACATCCACCGCTAAGGGCTTTCTTT
. TRBJ1-6 TRBV7-8 . CASSPNGQIVNSPLHF TGTGCCAGCAGCCCCAACGGACAGATAGTTAATTCACCCCTCCACTTT
. TRBJ1-1 TRBV4-3 . CASSQDVGGPGYNTEAFF TGCGCCAGCAGCCAAGATGTGGGTGGACCGGGATACAACACTGAAGCTTTCTTT
many TRBJ2-3 TRBV29-1 TRBD2 CSVEASGFTDTQYF TGCAGCGTTGAAGCTAGCGGGTTCACAGATACGCAGTATTTT
few TRBJ1-2 TRBV28 . CASSLSTGQAANYGYTF TGTGCCAGCAGTTTAAGCACAGGTCAAGCAGCTAACTATGGCTACACCTTC
few TRBJ2-5 TRBV20-1 . CSAKDRRRSLETQYF TGCAGTGCAAAGGACCGTCGGCGCTCACTAGAGACCCAGTACTTC
few TRBJ1-5 TRBV6-2/TRBV6-3 . CASSPTARGWRNQPQHF TGTGCCAGCAGCCCGACCGCCAGGGGTTGGCGCAATCAGCCCCAGCATTTT
. TRBJ2-3 TRBV24-1 TRBD2 CATSGWTGRSGRADTQYF TGTGCCACCAGTGGTTGGACCGGAAGGAGCGGGAGAGCAGATACGCAGTATTTT
. TRBJ1-5 TRBV11-2 TRBD1 CASSPGGTVNQPQHF TGTGCCAGCAGCCCCGGAGGGACAGTAAATCAGCCCCAGCATTTT
. TRBJ2-1 TRBV6-2/TRBV6-3 TRBD2 CASSYKGTTSSSMEQFF TGTGCCAGCAGTTACAAGGGGACTACAAGTTCATCGATGGAGCAGTTCTTC
. TRBJ2-1 TRBV4-1 . CASSQGSWYSSYNEQFF TGCGCCAGCAGCCAAGGTTCGTGGTATAGCTCCTACAATGAGCAGTTCTTC
. TRBJ2-2 TRBV29-1 TRBD2 CSVGPGGGTGELFF TGCAGCGTCGGACCGGGAGGGGGCACCGGGGAGCTGTTTTTT
. TRBJ1-5 TRBV2 . CASSDGFSNQPQHF TGTGCCAGCAGTGACGGATTTAGCAATCAGCCCCAGCATTTT
few TRBJ2-7 TRBV20-1 . CSAEGGPLSFTYEQYF TGCAGTGCGGAGGGGGGACCGCTTAGCTTTACCTACGAGCAGTACTTC
. TRBJ2-3 TRBV6-5 TRBD2 CASSYRGLAGVGDTQYF TGTGCCAGCAGTTACCGGGGACTAGCGGGAGTCGGAGATACGCAGTATTTT
. TRBJ2-5 TRBV27 TRBD2 CASSLMRSGGLAGGPLQETQYF TGTGCCAGCAGTTTAATGAGGTCTGGGGGACTAGCGGGAGGGCCCTTACAAGAGACCCAGTACTTC